The 17 T cell receptor beta chains given below trace back to one sample, sequenced in a study of early T cells in non-severe SARS-CoV-2 infection. TCRdb re-called the 5' RACE reads through MiXCR, storing one row per CDR3 protein. Of approximately 40,000 distinct CDR3 sequences detected, about 6% appear once; the ten largest clones hold 20%. The starting material was whole blood, obtained at baseline. The receptors derive from an adult who was a healthcare worker with PCR-confirmed SARS-CoV-2 infection or an uninfected control (not recorded which).

This clonotype was recorded at least ten times. The chain combines TRBV4-2 with TRBJ1-1; tentatively, D is TRBD1 (5 bases). Germline lookup yields CDR1 LGHNA and CDR2 YNFKEQ. Trimming pared 4 bases from V and 5 bases from J, leaving 17 bases between. CDR3 size: 15 residues. The CDR3 coding sequence is TGTGCCAGCAGCCCCCGCCCGGGGCGAGGGACTGAAGCTTTCTTT. As protein: CASSPRPGRGTEAFF.

This clonotype was detected once. The chain links TRBV29-1 to TRBJ2-3, with 8 positions matching TRBD2. Unmatched junction bases numbered 4, after V lost 5 bases and J lost 0 bases. Germline-derived CDR1 and CDR2 are SQVTM and ANQGSEA. CDR3 size: 14 residues. The CDR3 nucleotides are TGCAGCGTTCGTAGCGGGGTTAGCACAGATACGCAGTATTTT. Residues: CSVRSGVSTDTQYF.

J is TRBJ2-1 and V is TRBV28; unclear D gene. The CDR3 runs to 11 residues. From germline, CDR1 is MDHEN and CDR2 SYDVKM. Trimming removed 7 bases from V and 10 bases from J, with 11 bases in between. The CDR3: CASTRIGEQFF. CDR3 DNA: TGTGCCAGCACGAGGATAGGGGAGCAGTTCTTC.

A few counts support this clonotype. This chain links TRBV6-2 or TRBV6-3 with TRBJ1-4; perhaps TRBD1 as D (6 bases). The germline CDR1 and CDR2 sequences are MNHEY and SVGEGT. The CDR3 is 17 amino acids. Trimming removed 2 bases from V and 0 bases from J, with 13 bases in between. The CDR3: CASSYRPTGATNEKLFF. CDR3 coding DNA: TGTGCCAGCAGTTACCGACCGACAGGCGCAACTAATGAAAAACTGTTTTTT.

This clonotype was counted many times. This chain links TRBV4-1 with TRBJ1-5; no firm D call. Trimming shortened V by 0 bases and J by 3 bases, and 12 bases separated the two germline ends. Germline V CDR1 and CDR2: MGHRA, YSYEKL. The length of the CDR3 is 16 residues. CDR3 loop: CASSQDLGRPNQPQHF. The CDR3 bases are TGCGCCAGCAGCCAAGACCTGGGAAGACCCAATCAGCCCCAGCATTTT.

The chain carries TRBV13 and TRBJ2-7; 10 bases line up with TRBD1. The junction had 10 bases not matched to a gene; V was cut back by 5 bases and J by 6 bases. The CDR3 runs 15 residues. Germline loops: CDR1 PRHDT, CDR2 FYEKMQ (reference sequence). CDR3 protein: CASSRSGTGALEQYF. Written as DNA, the CDR3 is TGTGCCAGCAGCAGGTCCGGGACAGGGGCACTCGAGCAGTACTTC.

This clonotype was found a few times. This chain links TRBV6-6 with TRBJ1-2; TRBD1 matches 7 bases. CDR1 and CDR2 (germline): MNHNY, SVGAGI (reference sequence). The V segment lost 10 bases and the J segment 3 bases; nucleotides outside the gene matches: 14. This CDR3 is 15 amino acids long. The CDR3 DNA sequence: TGTGCCACCAAGCAGGGGGACGGCAACTACTATGGCTACACCTTC. Translated: CATKQGDGNYYGYTF.

This chain uses TRBV4-3 with TRBJ2-2; unclear D gene. V shed 9 bases and J shed 4 bases, with 15 bases lying between them. Germline V gene lookup returns CDR1 LGHNA and CDR2 YSLEER. The CDR3 covers 14 residues. CDR3 amino acids: CASQVGRGTGELFF. The CDR3 DNA follows: TGCGCCAGTCAGGTGGGCCGAGGCACCGGGGAGCTGTTTTTT.

By share, this clonotype counts as medium-sized. This chain joins TRBV2 and TRBJ1-2, with TRBD1 matching over 9 bases. In germline, CDR1 is SNHLY, CDR2 FYNNEI. V shed 6 bases, J shed 6 bases, and the junction held 17 bases outside the gene matches. CDR3 length: 17 amino acids. The CDR3 is CASSKTGQGSLFDGYTF. As DNA, the CDR3 is TGTGCCAGCAGCAAGACGGGACAGGGCTCTTTATTTGATGGCTACACCTTC.

This clonotype was recorded many times. J is TRBJ2-7 and V is TRBV24-1; 9 bases map to TRBD1. The CDR3 is made up of 13 amino acids. V was clipped by 6 bases and J by 3 bases; unmatched bases: 2. Germline assignment: CDR1 KGHDR and CDR2 SFDVKD. The CDR3 reads CATSLTGGYEQYF. For the CDR3, the DNA is TGTGCCACCAGTCTGACAGGGGGCTACGAGCAGTACTTC.

This clonotype appeared a few times. V is TRBV20-1 and J is TRBJ2-3; 8 positions match TRBD2. V dropped 0 bases and J dropped 4; count of bases not matched to a gene: 6. CDR1 and CDR2 (germline): DFQATT, SNEGSKA (reference sequence). There are 15 residues in the CDR3. The CDR3 bases are TGCAGTGCTAGAGATCCGGCGGGGGGCGCAGATACGCAGTATTTT. This codes for CSARDPAGGADTQYF.

There are a few counts of this clonotype. V and J are TRBV7-2 and TRBJ1-1; D remains unclear. Germline values: CDR1 SGHTA, CDR2 FQGNSA. CDR3 length: 11 amino acids. The V gene lost 5 bases and the J gene lost 9 bases, with 10 bases spanning the gap. CDR3 coding DNA: TGTGCCAGCAGCGGCCGGCGGCAAGCTTTCTTT. As protein: CASSGRRQAFF.

This clonotype was detected ten times or more. The chain has TRBV12-3 or TRBV12-4 and TRBJ1-4; D is unclear. V dropped 8 bases and J dropped 0 bases, with 10 bases sitting between them. This CDR3 comprises 14 residues. The CDR3 sequence: CASRSPATNEKLFF. CDR3 DNA: TGTGCCAGCCGATCACCTGCAACTAATGAAAAACTGTTTTTT.

In this sample, this clonotype turned up many times. V and J are TRBV14 and TRBJ2-2; 10 positions match TRBD1. V gave up 4 bases and J gave up 1 base; unmatched junction bases: 6. CDR1 and CDR2 from the germline V gene are SGHDN and FVKESK. The CDR3 length is 17 residues. This CDR3 is CASSRDRDRGNTGELFF. The CDR3 DNA reads as TGTGCCAGCAGCCGAGACCGGGACAGGGGGAACACCGGGGAGCTGTTTTTT.

This rearrangement joins TRBV12-3 or TRBV12-4 to TRBJ2-6; D not resolved. V lost 6 bases, J lost 2 bases, and 8 bases lay in between. The CDR3 is 14 residues long. The CDR3 sequence: CASSPSPGANVLTF. The DNA of the CDR3 is TGTGCCAGCAGCCCATCCCCTGGGGCCAACGTCCTGACTTTC.

This clonotype appeared many times. The chain has TRBV7-8 and TRBJ2-7; 7 nucleotides match TRBD2. V gave up 2 bases and J gave up 4 bases; unmatched junction bases: 5. This CDR3 has 14 residues. The germline V gene encodes CDR1 SGHVS and CDR2 FQNEAQ. The CDR3 protein is CASSLSGRAYEQYF. The CDR3 DNA reads TGTGCCAGCAGCTTAAGTGGGAGGGCATACGAGCAGTACTTC. The variable domain in full, with the rest retrieved from reference TRBV7-8 and TRBJ2-7, is GAGVSQSPRYKVAKRGQDVALRCDPISGHVSLFWYQQALGQGPEFLTYFQNEAQLDKSGLPSDRFFAERPEGSVSTLKIQRTQQEDSAVYLCASSLSGRAYEQYFGPGTRLTVT.

This clonotype was seen repeatedly, ten times or more. The chain combines TRBV19 with TRBJ1-5; 10 bases line up with TRBD1. The ends lost 7 bases at V and 2 bases at J; junction bases unmatched: 11. Per the germline V gene, CDR1 is LNHDA and CDR2 is SQIVND (reference sequence). The CDR3 is 17 amino acids. In DNA, the CDR3 is TGTGCCAGTAAGGTCGGGACAGGGGATTTGGGCAATCAGCCCCAGCATTTT. It specifies CASKVGTGDLGNQPQHF.